Presented here are 25 T cell receptor beta chains from one specimen sequenced in a study of blood T cell repertoires in COVID-19. The method was immunoSEQ multiplex PCR; TCRdb's version includes in-frame clones alone and lacks a portion of them. Of 150,000 to 200,000 clones in the sample, approximately 95% are singletons; the top ten hold roughly 4.4%. Sample: peripheral blood. The source is a woman between 50 and 59 years old with acute or convalescent COVID-19.

The rearrangement links TRBV13 to TRBJ1-3; D remains unclear. The CDR3 spans 15 residues. Germline lookup yields CDR1 PRHDT and CDR2 FYEKMQ (reference sequence). V shed 2 bases and J shed 0 bases, with 8 bases lying between them. As DNA, the CDR3 is TGTGCCAGCAGCTTAAGCGGGAGCTCTGGAAACACCATATATTTT. It is translated as CASSLSGSSGNTIYF.

This chain uses TRBV25-1 with TRBJ1-5; D may be TRBD1 (5 bases). Between the trimmed V and J ends, which lost 6 bases and 5 bases, there was a span of 11 bases. The CDR3 loop spans 13 amino acids. CDR1 is MGHDK and CDR2 is SYGVNS in the germline V gene. Here the CDR3 reads CASSDTGHQPQHF. In nucleotides, the CDR3 is TGTGCCAGCAGCGATACAGGACATCAGCCCCAGCATTTT.

This rearrangement joins TRBV5-1 to TRBJ1-1; no definite D call. Per the germline V gene, CDR1 is SGHRS and CDR2 is YFSETQ. V dropped 2 bases and J dropped 0 bases, with 8 bases sitting between them. The CDR3 runs to 14 residues. This CDR3 reads CASSLLEMNTEAFF. For the CDR3, the DNA is TGCGCCAGCAGCTTATTGGAGATGAACACTGAAGCTTTCTTT.

The chain recombines TRBV9 with TRBJ2-3; possible D gene TRBD2, 5 bases. This CDR3 has 13 amino acids. CDR1 is SGDLS, CDR2 YYNGEE, per germline. V was shortened by 3 bases and J by 0 bases, with 5 bases between the two germline ends. CDR3 sequence (DNA): TGTGCCAGCAGCGCGGGGAGCACAGATACGCAGTATTTT. Encoded protein: CASSAGSTDTQYF.

The chain couples TRBV19 to TRBJ1-2; the D is unclear. CDR1 is LNHDA and CDR2 is SQIVND in the germline V gene (reference sequence). This CDR3 contains 15 residues. The germline V and J ends were trimmed by 4 bases and 5 bases, with 17 bases remaining between them. The CDR3 loop is CASSTSMRAPYGYTF. Written as DNA, the CDR3 is TGTGCCAGTAGTACATCTATGAGGGCTCCTTATGGCTACACCTTC.

This clone occurred once. The chain recombines TRBV13 with TRBJ1-3, with D tentatively TRBD1 (6 bases). The CDR3 covers 16 residues. Per germline, CDR1 PRHDT and CDR2 FYEKMQ (reference sequence). Trimming left V 2 bases short and J 3 bases short, with 14 bases between. CDR3 DNA sequence: TGTGCCAGCAGCTTAACCCCGGGGGGCATTGGAAACACCATATATTTT. The encoded protein is CASSLTPGGIGNTIYF. Variable domain in full (rest from reference TRBV13 and TRBJ1-3): AAGVIQSPRHLIKEKRETATLKCYPIPRHDTVYWYQQGPGQDPQFLISFYEKMQSDKGSIPDRFSAQQFSDYHSELNMSSLELGDSALYFCASSLTPGGIGNTIYFGEGSWLTVV.

This rearrangement joins TRBV25-1 to TRBJ2-7, with D perhaps matching TRBD1 (7 bases). Germline lookup yields CDR1 MGHDK and CDR2 SYGVNS. The V end lost 8 bases, the J end lost 1 base, and 18 bases lay between the germline ends. CDR3 length: 15 amino acids. The CDR3 reads CASEGLQGPSYEQYF. CDR3 in DNA: TGTGCCAGCGAAGGACTACAGGGGCCATCCTACGAGCAGTACTTC.

The V and J genes are TRBV27 and TRBJ2-7, with D possibly matching TRBD1 (5 bases). Per the germline V gene, CDR1 is MNHEY and CDR2 is SMNVEV (reference sequence). V was clipped by 3 bases and J by 1 base, with 7 bases between them. This CDR3 region has 13 residues. CDR3 loop: CASSFQGSYEQYF. For the CDR3, the DNA is TGTGCCAGCAGTTTCCAGGGATCCTACGAGCAGTACTTC.

This chain links TRBV6-1 with TRBJ2-1; unclear D gene. Trimming shortened V by 0 bases and J by 11 bases, and 5 bases separated the two germline ends. The CDR3 contains 11 residues. Looked up from germline, CDR1 is MNHNS and CDR2 is SASEGT. Here the CDR3 reads CASSEAGQQFF. The CDR3 DNA is TGTGCCAGCAGTGAAGCCGGTCAGCAGTTCTTC.

V usage is TRBV13 and J usage is TRBJ2-3, with D perhaps TRBD2 (6 bases). V gave up 6 bases and J gave up 6 bases, with 19 bases separating them. Germline CDR1 is PRHDT and CDR2 is FYEKMQ (reference sequence). CDR3 length: 15 amino acids. CDR3 sequence: CASRRAGSRLDTQYF. The CDR3 nucleotides read TGTGCCAGCAGGAGAGCGGGCTCCCGCCTCGATACGCAGTATTTT.

Comment on this clone: Other nucleotide sequences in the sample specify the same CDR3. V usage is TRBV3-1 (or the pseudogene TRBV3-2) and J usage is TRBJ2-1; 7 bases are a match to TRBD1. The V segment lost 3 bases and the J segment 4 bases; nucleotides outside the gene matches: 0. CDR3 size: 13 residues. Germline loops: CDR1 LGHDT, CDR2 YNNKEL (reference sequence). Here the CDR3 reads CASSQDRYNEQFF. CDR3 bases: TGTGCCAGCAGCCAGGACAGGTACAATGAGCAGTTCTTC.

This chain connects TRBV7-3 to TRBJ2-3; 7 bases line up with TRBD2. Losses at the gene ends were 3 bases for V and 3 bases for J; bases not matched to a gene: 6. The CDR3 has 15 residues. Germline V gene data show CDR1 as SGHTA and CDR2 as FQGTGA. The CDR3 sequence: CASSFSGGGTDTQYF. The CDR3 nucleotides read TGTGCCAGCAGCTTTTCGGGGGGAGGGACAGATACGCAGTATTTT.

The chain uses TRBV6-5 and TRBJ2-7; no clear D. Trimming removed 2 bases from V and 0 bases from J, with 14 bases in between. The germline V gene encodes CDR1 MNHEY and CDR2 SVGAGI. This CDR3 is built from 16 residues. The DNA for the CDR3 is TGTGCCAGCAGTTACAAGTTCTCCACTACCTCCTACGAGCAGTACTTC. It specifies CASSYKFSTTSYEQYF.

Notes on this clone: Other DNA sequences within the sample encode an identical CDR3. V usage is TRBV7-3 and J usage is TRBJ2-7; 9 positions agree with TRBD1. The germline V gene has CDR1 SGHTA and CDR2 FQGTGA. Trimming cost V 5 bases and J 5 bases; bases outside gene matches: 7. The CDR3 is 14 amino acids. CDR3 residues: CASSPGTGSHEQYF. CDR3 in DNA: TGTGCCAGCAGCCCAGGGACAGGGTCCCACGAGCAGTACTTC.

The sample holds a few counts of this clone. The gene calls are TRBV28 and TRBJ1-5; D is unclear. V shed 5 bases and J shed 10 bases, with 12 bases lying between them. CDR3 length: 12 residues. CDR1 is MDHEN, CDR2 SYDVKM, per germline. CDR3 in DNA: TGTGCCAGCAGTATTACCAGTCGACCCCAGCATTTT. Its protein is CASSITSRPQHF. Looking up the rest from reference TRBV28 and TRBJ1-5 gives the full variable domain: DVKVTQSSRYLVKRTGEKVFLECVQDMDHENMFWYRQDPGLGLRLIYFSYDVKMKEKGDIPEGYSVSREKKERFSLILESASTNQTSMYLCASSITSRPQHFGDGTRLSIL.

The CDR3 coding sequence is TGTGCCAGCAGCCCCAGAACTACGGTGAACACTGAAGCTTTCTTT. Translation gives CASSPRTTVNTEAFF. The rearrangement uses TRBV11-2 and TRBJ1-1; no clear D. This CDR3 contains 15 residues. Trimming stripped 5 bases from V and 0 bases from J, with 13 bases between. The germline CDR1 and CDR2 sequences are SGHAT and FQNNGV.

The chain combines TRBV21-1 with TRBJ2-5; TRBD1 reflects the table's D call only, with no check against the DNA. TRBV21-1 is labeled a pseudogene. The CDR3 sequence is 16 residues long. The CDR3 DNA reads as TGTGCCAGCAGCAAAGTACAGGGGGTCCGGCAAGAGACCCAGTACTTC. Its protein product is CASSKVQGVRQETQYF.

This clone appeared once. The chain couples TRBV5-1 to TRBJ1-1, with 7 bases identical to TRBD1. This CDR3 has 14 amino acids. From germline, CDR1 is SGHRS and CDR2 YFSETQ. V shed 2 bases, J shed 4 bases, and the junction held 5 bases outside the gene matches. CDR3 in amino acids: CASSFTGESTEAFF. In DNA form, the CDR3 reads TGCGCCAGCAGCTTTACAGGGGAGAGCACTGAAGCTTTCTTT. The complete variable domain, with remaining parts taken from reference TRBV5-1 and TRBJ1-1, reads KAGVTQTPRYLIKTRGQQVTLSCSPISGHRSVSWYQQTPGQGLQFLFEYFSETQRNKGNFPGRFSGRQFSNSRSEMNVSTLELGDSALYLCASSFTGESTEAFFGQGTRLTVV.

About this clone itself: Mismatch with germline at one junction end may stem from a read error. The chain links TRBV20-1 to TRBJ2-1; 8 bases are shared with TRBD2. The CDR3 contains 11 residues. Germline-derived CDR1 and CDR2 are DFQATT and SNEGSKA (reference sequence). CDR3 bases: TGCAGTGCCAGAGCGGGAGATGAGCAGTTCTTC. This codes for CSARAGDEQFF.

The chain combines TRBV3-1 (or the pseudogene TRBV3-2) with TRBJ2-5, with D possibly TRBD2 on 5 matching bases. V lost 4 bases to trimming and J lost 5 bases, with 17 bases between them. Germline assignment: CDR1 LGHDT and CDR2 YNNKEL (reference sequence). The CDR3 contains 15 residues. The CDR3 DNA reads as TGTGCCAGCAGCCCCCGCGGGTCATCGGAGGAGACCCAGTACTTC. Translation gives CASSPRGSSEETQYF.

V and J are TRBV6-5 and TRBJ1-2; 7 nucleotides line up with TRBD1. Trimming at V came to 6 bases and at J to 4 bases, leaving 8 bases not matched to a gene. In germline, CDR1 is MNHEY, CDR2 SVGAGI. The CDR3 loop spans 14 amino acids. This chain's CDR3 is CASSQDRTLYGYTF. CDR3 nucleotides: TGTGCCAGCAGCCAGGACAGGACTCTCTATGGCTACACCTTC.

V usage is TRBV7-9 and J usage is TRBJ1-4, with 9 nucleotides matching TRBD1. Germline loops: CDR1 SEHNR, CDR2 FQNEAQ (reference sequence). Trimming removed 5 bases from V and 2 bases from J; junction bases left unmatched: 6. This CDR3 has 16 amino acids. The CDR3 protein is CASSMTGGLTNEKLFF. DNA of the CDR3: TGTGCCAGCAGCATGACAGGGGGGCTCACTAATGAAAAACTGTTTTTT.

The V and J genes are TRBV21-1 and TRBJ2-1; TRBD1, the table's D call, was not compared with the DNA. TRBV21-1 is a known pseudogene. The CDR3 loop spans 16 amino acids. The CDR3 reads CASSKSRRQGGGEQFF. The CDR3 region has the DNA TGTGCCAGCAGCAAAAGTCGGAGACAGGGGGGAGGTGAGCAGTTCTTC.

The rearrangement uses TRBV4-3 and TRBJ1-3, with D possibly TRBD1 on 5 matching bases. Germline V gene lookup returns CDR1 LGHNA and CDR2 YSLEER. The CDR3 has 16 amino acids. V lost 4 bases to trimming and J lost 3 bases, with 16 bases between them. Written as DNA, the CDR3 is TGCGCCAGCAGCCTCACCTGGCAGGGTGGTGGAAACACCATATATTTT. It encodes CASSLTWQGGGNTIYF.

The chain employs TRBV7-3 and TRBJ2-1; TRBD2 matches at 8 bases. Unmatched junction bases numbered 4, after V lost 6 bases and J lost 6 bases. Germline CDR1 reads SGHTA; CDR2 reads FQGTGA. This CDR3 region has 13 residues. CDR3 in amino acids: CASRAGGTNEQFF. CDR3 nucleotides: TGTGCCAGCAGGGCGGGAGGAACCAATGAGCAGTTCTTC.